These 32 T cell receptor beta chains originate from one sample sequenced in a study of T-cell memory formation after mild COVID-19. TCRdb reprocessed the 5' RACE reads with MiXCR, giving one entry per CDR3 protein. Of 380,000 or so distinct CDR3 sequences in the sample, approximately 13% were seen once. Sequenced input: PBMCs or a T cell subset sorted from them (not recorded which). These receptors all come from a man younger than 35 who had mild COVID-19 (a few samples of this study predate the infection). Cell type and time point are not known.

This sequence joins TRBV12-3 or TRBV12-4 and TRBJ2-2; weak D call: TRBD2 (5 bases). With 4 bases removed from V and 4 bases from J, the gap between germline ends came to 10 bases. This CDR3 region has 14 residues. The CDR3 region is CASSSSISTGELFF. For the CDR3, the DNA is TGTGCCAGCAGTTCTAGCATTTCCACCGGGGAGCTGTTTTTT.

This clonotype was observed a few times. The V gene is TRBV20-1, the J gene TRBJ1-3; D gene ambiguous. This CDR3 is 13 amino acids long. Germline V lookup: CDR1 DFQATT, CDR2 SNEGSKA (reference sequence). V shed 6 bases and J shed 4 bases, with 13 bases lying between them. The CDR3: CSAVKGAGNTIYF. CDR3 sequence (DNA): TGCAGTGCCGTGAAGGGTGCAGGAAACACCATATATTTT.

The rearrangement uses TRBV7-9 and TRBJ2-1; D might be TRBD1 or TRBD2, each matching 5 bases. Looked up from germline, CDR1 is SEHNR and CDR2 is FQNEAQ (reference sequence). This CDR3 is 17 amino acids long. V lost 2 bases, J lost 5 bases, and 19 bases lay in between. CDR3 region: CASSLMPFLGVDNEQFF. The CDR3 region has the DNA TGTGCCAGCAGCTTAATGCCATTTTTGGGGGTCGACAATGAGCAGTTCTTC. The whole variable domain, remainder taken from reference TRBV7-9 and TRBJ2-1, is DTGVSQNPRHKITKRGQNVTFRCDPISEHNRLYWYRQTLGQGPEFLTYFQNEAQLEKSRLLSDRFSAERPKGSFSTLEIQRTEQGDSAMYLCASSLMPFLGVDNEQFFGPGTRLTVL.

V gene TRBV5-1 combines with J gene TRBJ2-1; D is unresolved. The CDR3 runs to 13 residues. Trimming pared 5 bases from V and 5 bases from J, leaving 11 bases between. Germline V gene lookup returns CDR1 SGHRS and CDR2 YFSETQ. CDR3 sequence (DNA): TGCGCCAGCAGTTCCCCCTGGGACAATGAGCAGTTCTTC. Protein product: CASSSPWDNEQFF.

The chain combines TRBV5-6 with TRBJ2-7, with D possibly TRBD2 on 5 matching bases. The CDR3 length is 13 residues. The V end was cut by 8 bases, the J end by 1 base, with 13 bases between. Looked up from germline, CDR1 is SGHDT and CDR2 is YYEEEE. CDR3 in DNA: TGTGCCAGTAAAGGACTTGGATCCTACGAGCAGTACGTC. Encoded protein: CASKGLGSYEQYV.

This clonotype was detected ten times or more. The junction departs from germline at one end; a sequencing error may be responsible. The chain employs TRBV5-1 and TRBJ1-2; D is possibly TRBD1 (5 bases). Germline V lookup: CDR1 SGHRS, CDR2 YFSETQ. The CDR3 length is 14 residues. CDR3 sequence (DNA): TGTGCCAGCAGCTTAGGCCAGGGAAACTATGGCTACACCTTC. It is translated as CASSLGQGNYGYTF.

This clonotype was observed many times. The V gene is TRBV12-3 or TRBV12-4, the J gene TRBJ1-4; D not certain. CDR3 size: 13 residues. Trimming shortened V by 3 bases and J by 6 bases, and 8 bases separated the two germline ends. The CDR3 DNA reads TGTGCCAGCAGTTTTTTTGACCATGAAAAACTGTTTTTT. Translating gives CASSFFDHEKLFF.

This clonotype has more than one count but fewer than ten. The rearrangement uses TRBV6-5 and TRBJ2-3, with 7 bases that match TRBD1. In germline, CDR1 is MNHEY, CDR2 SVGAGI. This CDR3 is built from 15 residues. V lost 8 bases, J lost 6 bases, and 14 bases stayed unmatched. The chain's CDR3 is CASRLVGGRSDTQYF. The CDR3 DNA sequence: TGTGCCAGCCGACTGGTAGGGGGCAGGTCGGATACGCAGTATTTT.

This clonotype was seen more than once but under ten times. The genes are TRBV4-1 and TRBJ2-7; possibly TRBD1 or TRBD2 for D (6 bases each). The CDR3 is made up of 15 amino acids. The germline gives CDR1 MGHRA, CDR2 YSYEKL. The V end lost 1 base, the J end lost 4 bases, and 14 bases lay between the germline ends. The CDR3 nucleotides read TGCGCCAGCAGCCAAGCCGGGGGCCCAGGATACGAGCAGTACTTC. Protein: CASSQAGGPGYEQYF.

The V gene is TRBV7-2, the J gene TRBJ1-2; D not certain. Germline assignment: CDR1 SGHTA and CDR2 FQGNSA. The CDR3 totals 16 residues. Between the trimmed V and J ends, which lost 2 bases and 6 bases, there was a span of 19 bases. CDR3 bases: TGTGCCAGCAGCTTAAGTCGGGCCTCAGCGGGGAATGGCTACACCTTC. Residues: CASSLSRASAGNGYTF.

This chain links TRBV6-2 or TRBV6-3 with TRBJ2-7; maybe TRBD1 (5 bases). V lost 0 bases to trimming and J lost 1 base, with 10 bases between them. The CDR3 has 15 residues. In germline, CDR1 is MNHEY, CDR2 SVGEGT. Here the CDR3 DNA reads TGTGCCAGCAGTTACTCGGCAGGGTCGTCCTACGAGCAGTACGTC. Translating it yields CASSYSAGSSYEQYV.

This clonotype was detected ten times or more. The chain combines TRBV7-9 with TRBJ1-1, with unresolved D. The V end lost 4 bases, the J end lost 10 bases, and 10 bases lay between the germline ends. Germline values: CDR1 SEHNR, CDR2 FQNEAQ (reference sequence). The CDR3 runs to 11 residues. The CDR3: CASSSQGGAFF. The CDR3 DNA reads as TGTGCCAGCAGCTCACAAGGTGGAGCTTTCTTT.

In its sample, this clonotype was seen a few times. V is TRBV4-3 and J is TRBJ2-1; no firm D call. The CDR3 consists of 12 residues. Germline V lookup: CDR1 LGHNA, CDR2 YSLEER. Trimming took 0 bases from V and 5 from J, leaving 2 bases between them. CDR3 bases: TGCGCCAGCAGCCAAGATGACAATGAGCAGTTCTTC. This codes for CASSQDDNEQFF.

The genes are TRBV5-1 and TRBJ1-1; D call uncertain. The V end lost 3 bases, the J end lost 0 bases, and 12 bases lay between the germline ends. Germline CDR1 reads SGHRS; CDR2 reads YFSETQ. The CDR3 consists of 15 residues. CDR3 sequence reads: CASSSDGLLNTEAFF. The CDR3 DNA reads TGCGCCAGCAGCTCCGACGGATTGTTGAACACTGAAGCTTTCTTT.

There are a few counts of this clonotype. The chain employs TRBV5-1 and TRBJ2-7; D gene unclear. CDR1 SGHRS and CDR2 YFSETQ come from the germline V gene. With 1 base removed from V and 9 bases from J, the gap between germline ends came to 8 bases. There are 11 residues in the CDR3. CDR3 nucleotide sequence: TGCGCCAGCAGCTTGAGAAATCGGCAGTACTTC. It specifies CASSLRNRQYF.

This sequence joins TRBV6-4 and TRBJ2-1, with D possibly being TRBD1 or TRBD2 (5 bases each). CDR3 length: 15 amino acids. Germline V gene lookup returns CDR1 MRHNA and CDR2 SNTAGT. Trimming took 0 bases from V and 8 from J, leaving 14 bases between them. The CDR3 reads CASSDSGDRADEQFF. The CDR3 DNA reads TGTGCCAGCAGTGACTCTGGGGACCGTGCGGATGAGCAGTTCTTC.

This clonotype was found a few times. The rearrangement joins TRBV6-5 to TRBJ1-1, with D perhaps matching TRBD1 (5 bases). With 0 bases removed from V and 3 bases from J, the gap between germline ends came to 11 bases. CDR1 and CDR2 from the germline V gene are MNHEY and SVGAGI. This CDR3 comprises 15 residues. The CDR3 sequence: CASSYSIGADTEAFF. The CDR3 DNA reads as TGTGCCAGCAGTTACTCGATAGGGGCAGACACTGAAGCTTTCTTT.

This clonotype has just a few counts. The chain joins TRBV7-8 to TRBJ1-5; 7 bases are shared with TRBD1. J gave up 3 bases and V 3 bases, and 8 bases lay outside the gene matches. Looked up from germline, CDR1 is SGHVS and CDR2 is FQNEAQ. The CDR3 spans 16 residues. The CDR3 sequence: CASSLVNRGNNQPQHF. Written as DNA, the CDR3 is TGTGCCAGCAGCTTGGTTAACAGGGGAAACAATCAGCCCCAGCATTTT.

The chain has TRBV5-1 and TRBJ1-1, with D perhaps TRBD1 (5 bases). The CDR3 extends over 15 amino acids. V was clipped by 7 bases and J by 1 base, with 17 bases between them. Germline V lookup: CDR1 SGHRS, CDR2 YFSETQ. The CDR3 DNA follows: TGCGCCAGCTCTTCCACCGGGACGGAGAACACTGAAGCTTTCTTT. Translated: CASSSTGTENTEAFF.

This clonotype turned up a few times. The chain joins TRBV11-2 to TRBJ1-1, with D perhaps TRBD1 (6 bases). Trimming took off 3 bases at V and 0 bases at J, with 17 bases between the two ends. The CDR3 sequence is 17 residues long. CDR1 and CDR2 from the germline V gene are SGHAT and FQNNGV. CDR3 coding DNA: TGTGCCAGCAGCTTCTTAGGGGGAAGGATTATGAACACTGAAGCTTTCTTT. Translated, it gives CASSFLGGRIMNTEAFF.

This clonotype was picked up a small number of times. The chain employs TRBV3-1 and TRBJ1-1; D perhaps matches TRBD1 (5 bases). V lost 2 bases, J lost 11 bases, and 18 bases lay in between. CDR1 and CDR2 (germline): LGHDT, YNNKEL (reference sequence). This CDR3 contains 14 residues. This CDR3 is CASSQRTTVLGAFF. Written as DNA, the CDR3 is TGTGCCAGCAGCCAAAGGACGACAGTCCTGGGGGCTTTCTTT.

This clonotype has only a few counts. V usage is TRBV5-1 and J usage is TRBJ1-2; 8 bases are a match to TRBD1. V lost 3 bases and J lost 4; bases outside the gene matches: 5. Germline V CDR1 and CDR2: SGHRS, YFSETQ. This CDR3 comprises 14 residues. CDR3 bases: TGCGCCAGCAGCTCGGGACAGGACCCCTATGGCTACACCTTC. As protein: CASSSGQDPYGYTF.

The chain couples TRBV5-1 to TRBJ2-3; D may be TRBD1 (6 bases). The CDR3 runs to 15 residues. The germline V gene encodes CDR1 SGHRS and CDR2 YFSETQ. Trimming pared 5 bases from V and 2 bases from J, leaving 15 bases between. The CDR3 here is CASSWLGADTDTQYF. The DNA of the CDR3 is TGCGCCAGCAGTTGGTTGGGGGCTGACACAGATACGCAGTATTTT. Using reference TRBV5-1 and TRBJ2-3 for the parts outside the CDR3, the full variable domain is KAGVTQTPRYLIKTRGQQVTLSCSPISGHRSVSWYQQTPGQGLQFLFEYFSETQRNKGNFPGRFSGRQFSNSRSEMNVSTLELGDSALYLCASSWLGADTDTQYFGPGTRLTVL.

This clonotype was counted a single time. CDR3 bases: TGTGCCAGCTCATCCAGGGGACAGGCCTATGGCTACACCTTC. As protein: CASSSRGQAYGYTF. The chain uses TRBV18 and TRBJ1-2; 8 nucleotides align to TRBD1. Germline V CDR1 and CDR2: KGHSH, LQKENI. Germline trimming cut 5 bases from V and 4 bases from J; bases unmatched to any gene: 6. The CDR3 runs to 14 residues.

This clonotype was observed a single time. The chain has TRBV2 and TRBJ1-5; maybe TRBD1 (5 bases). The CDR3 covers 15 residues. Germline V gene data show CDR1 as SNHLY and CDR2 as FYNNEI. V was trimmed by 10 bases and J by 0 bases, leaving 16 bases between them. Written as DNA, the CDR3 is TGTGCCACCCGGGGCACGTCACATAGCAATCAGCCCCAGCATTTT. Translating it yields CATRGTSHSNQPQHF.

This clonotype was counted between two and nine times. The V call is TRBV5-1, the J call TRBJ1-1; 7 nucleotides agree with TRBD1. With V trimmed by 4 bases and J by 3 bases, 3 bases remained unmatched. Per the germline V gene, CDR1 is SGHRS and CDR2 is YFSETQ. The CDR3 sequence is 13 residues long. CDR3 DNA: TGCGCCAGCAGCCATGACAGGGACACTGAAGCTTTCTTT. Translated, it gives CASSHDRDTEAFF.

Ten or more counts support this clonotype. This chain connects TRBV4-2 to TRBJ2-7; D is uncertain. V was shortened by 0 bases and J by 1 base, with 16 bases between the two germline ends. Germline V gene lookup returns CDR1 LGHNA and CDR2 YNFKEQ. The CDR3 extends over 17 amino acids. This CDR3 reads CASSQEYAPSLSYEQYF. The CDR3 DNA reads as TGTGCCAGCAGCCAAGAATACGCACCCTCTCTTTCCTACGAGCAGTACTTC.

A few counts support this clonotype. The CDR3, as DNA: TGCGCCAGCAGCTTGGAAGGGAAGTATGGCTACACCTTC. This translates into CASSLEGKYGYTF. The chain has TRBV5-1 and TRBJ1-2; D is ambiguous. The CDR3 length is 13 residues. V was clipped by 0 bases and J by 5 bases, with 8 bases between them. Germline CDR1 SGHRS, CDR2 YFSETQ. Filled out from reference TRBV5-1 and TRBJ1-2, the complete variable domain reads KAGVTQTPRYLIKTRGQQVTLSCSPISGHRSVSWYQQTPGQGLQFLFEYFSETQRNKGNFPGRFSGRQFSNSRSEMNVSTLELGDSALYLCASSLEGKYGYTFGSGTRLTVV.

V is TRBV3-1 and J is TRBJ1-2, with TRBD1 as a possible D gene (5 bases). The CDR3 is 15 amino acids. The V end was cut by 11 bases, the J end by 0 bases, with 19 bases between. Germline V gene lookup returns CDR1 LGHDT and CDR2 YNNKEL (reference sequence). The CDR3 region is CASLDSGRSNYGYTF. CDR3 in DNA: TGTGCCTCACTGGACTCGGGACGGTCTAACTATGGCTACACCTTC.

The DNA for the CDR3 is TGTGCCAGCAGCTTTAGTACAGTATACAATGAGCAGTTCTTC. Its protein product is CASSFSTVYNEQFF. The V call is TRBV7-9, the J call TRBJ2-1, with D unclear. CDR1 and CDR2 (germline): SEHNR, FQNEAQ (reference sequence). Deletions cut 3 bases from V and 4 bases from J, with 10 bases between. This CDR3 is 14 amino acids long.

This clonotype was found a few times. This sequence joins TRBV4-2 and TRBJ1-1; a possible D gene is TRBD1 (6 bases). V was pared by 0 bases and J by 4 bases, with 15 bases between. This CDR3 comprises 16 residues. In germline, CDR1 is LGHNA, CDR2 YNFKEQ. CDR3 sequence (DNA): TGTGCCAGCAGCCAAGATGGGGGGACATGGGCCACTGAAGCTTTCTTT. The encoded protein is CASSQDGGTWATEAFF.

This sequence joins TRBV11-2 and TRBJ2-1, with 11 positions matching TRBD2. The germline V gene has CDR1 SGHAT and CDR2 FQNNGV. The CDR3 sequence is 17 residues long. J lost 9 bases, V lost 5 bases, and 15 bases had no gene match. CDR3 sequence reads: CASSPTQSSGGRGEQFF. The CDR3 DNA sequence: TGTGCCAGCAGCCCGACCCAATCTAGCGGGGGGCGAGGTGAGCAGTTCTTC.